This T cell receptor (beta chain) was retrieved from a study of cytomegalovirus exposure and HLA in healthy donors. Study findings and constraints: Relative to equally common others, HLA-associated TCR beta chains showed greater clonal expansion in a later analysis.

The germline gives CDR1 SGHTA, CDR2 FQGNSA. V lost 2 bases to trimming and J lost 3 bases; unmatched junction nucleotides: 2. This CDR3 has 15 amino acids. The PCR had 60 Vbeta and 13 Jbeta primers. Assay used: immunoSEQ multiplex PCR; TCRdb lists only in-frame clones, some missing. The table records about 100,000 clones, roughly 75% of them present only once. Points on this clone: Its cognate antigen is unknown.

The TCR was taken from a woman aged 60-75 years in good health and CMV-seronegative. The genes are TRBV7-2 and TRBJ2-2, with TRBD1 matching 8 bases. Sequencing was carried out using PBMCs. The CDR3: CASSLQGADTGELFF. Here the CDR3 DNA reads TGTGCCAGCAGCTTACAGGGGGCCGACACCGGGGAGCTGTTTTTT.